The sequence of this TCR beta chain was determined in a study of T cells after yellow fever vaccination. TCRdb re-analysed the 5' RACE reads in MiXCR, keeping a single row per CDR3 protein. The sample yields 85,000 to 100,000 distinct CDR3 sequences, around 5.8% seen once. This clonotype was seen only a few times. The CDR3 covers 15 residues. CDR1 and CDR2 from the germline V gene are SGHRS and YFSETQ. The ends were cut back, 2 bases at V and 6 bases at J, with 17 bases in the middle. This specimen was CD8+ T cells sorted from PBMCs, taken 10 days after the yellow fever booster vaccination. This clonotype was obtained from a man aged 18 to 29 who received the YFV17D yellow fever vaccine. V usage is TRBV5-1 and J usage is TRBJ1-2; no clear D gene. CDR3 amino acids: CASSFFKTAGDGYTF. The CDR3 DNA is TGCGCCAGCAGCTTTTTTAAGACGGCGGGCGATGGCTACACCTTC.